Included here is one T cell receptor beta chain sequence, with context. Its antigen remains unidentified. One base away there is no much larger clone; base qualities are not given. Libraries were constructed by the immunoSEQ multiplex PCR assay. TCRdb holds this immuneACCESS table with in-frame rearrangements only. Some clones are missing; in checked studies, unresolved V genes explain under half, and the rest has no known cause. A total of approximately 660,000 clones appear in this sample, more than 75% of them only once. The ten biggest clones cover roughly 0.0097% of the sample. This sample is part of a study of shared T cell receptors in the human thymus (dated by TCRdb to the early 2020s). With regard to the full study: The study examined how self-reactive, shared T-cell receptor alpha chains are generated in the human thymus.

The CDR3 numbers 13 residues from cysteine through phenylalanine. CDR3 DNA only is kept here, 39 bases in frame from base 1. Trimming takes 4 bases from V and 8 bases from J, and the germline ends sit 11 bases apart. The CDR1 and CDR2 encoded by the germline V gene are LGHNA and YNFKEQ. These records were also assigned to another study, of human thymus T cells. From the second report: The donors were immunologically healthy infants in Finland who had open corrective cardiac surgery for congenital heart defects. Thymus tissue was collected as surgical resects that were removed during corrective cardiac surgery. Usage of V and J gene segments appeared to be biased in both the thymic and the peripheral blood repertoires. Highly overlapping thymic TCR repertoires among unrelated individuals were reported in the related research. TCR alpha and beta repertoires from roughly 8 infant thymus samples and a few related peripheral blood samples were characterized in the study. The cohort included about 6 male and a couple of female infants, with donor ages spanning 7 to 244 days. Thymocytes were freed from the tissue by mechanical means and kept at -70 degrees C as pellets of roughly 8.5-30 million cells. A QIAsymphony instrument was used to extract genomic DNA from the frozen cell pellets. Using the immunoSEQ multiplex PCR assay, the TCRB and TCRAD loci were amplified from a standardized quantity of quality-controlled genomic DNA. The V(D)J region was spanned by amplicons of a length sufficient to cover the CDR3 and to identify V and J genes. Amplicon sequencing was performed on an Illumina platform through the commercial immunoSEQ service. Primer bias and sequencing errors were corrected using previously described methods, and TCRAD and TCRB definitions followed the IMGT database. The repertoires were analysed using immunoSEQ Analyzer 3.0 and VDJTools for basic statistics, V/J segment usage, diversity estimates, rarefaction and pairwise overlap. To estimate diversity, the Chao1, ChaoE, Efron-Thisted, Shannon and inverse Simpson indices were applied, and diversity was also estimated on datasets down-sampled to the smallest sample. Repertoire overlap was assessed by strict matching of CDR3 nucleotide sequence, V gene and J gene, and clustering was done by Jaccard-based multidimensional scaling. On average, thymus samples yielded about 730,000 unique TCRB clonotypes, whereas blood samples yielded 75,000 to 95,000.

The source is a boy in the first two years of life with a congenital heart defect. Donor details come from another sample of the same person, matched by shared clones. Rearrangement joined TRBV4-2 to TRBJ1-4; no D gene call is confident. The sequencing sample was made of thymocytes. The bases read TGTGCCAGCAGCCCTCCGGGAGGCGAAAAACTGTTTTTT. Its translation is CASSPPGGEKLFF.